This TCR beta chain was captured by sequencing in a study of vaccination and CD4 T cells after COVID-19. The wider study: The convalescents comprised six males and four females, two of them Hispanic. The authors used overlapping spike peptides from SARS-CoV-2, HCoV-NL63, HCoV-OC43 and HCoV-229E to stimulate cells.

CD4+ T cells that had been cultured provided DNA sequenced with the Oncomine TCR Beta short-read assay. DNA came from CD4+ T cells after culture. MiXCR was run by TCRdb on the PCR reads, yielding one entry per CDR3 protein. The table shows about 6,600 distinct CDR3 sequences, with roughly 43% occurring only once. This clonotype was detected a few times. Its specificity is not known. Regarding treatment: roughly ten-day PBMC culture with coronavirus spike peptide pools or control peptides (ViraFEST assay). During the years 2011-2018, before the COVID-19 pandemic, the unexposed donor's CD4+ T cells were collected. Once cultured about 10 days, CD4+ T cells underwent isolation by negative selection. The sequencing input was CD4+ T cells from blood, cultured in vitro. This receptor was obtained from a human donor in good health.

DNA for the CDR3: TGTGCCAGCAGTGAAGCCGGGCCATTCGGCCATCGGCCCCAGCATTTT. Translating it yields CASSEAGPFGHRPQHF. The chain uses TRBV6-1 and TRBJ1-5; D not resolved. The germline CDR1 and CDR2 sequences are MNHNS and SASEGT. The CDR3 sequence is 16 residues long. V lost 0 bases, J lost 9 bases, and 18 bases lay in between.